This entry lists 7 T cell receptor beta chains sequenced from one sample in a study of T-cell reconstitution after alpha-beta-depleted transplantation in children. Unique molecular identifiers were used in preparing the TCRbeta library. MiXCR, run by TCRdb on the PCR reads, gives a single entry per CDR3 protein. The sample includes 200,000 to 300,000 distinct CDR3 sequences, 20% to 30% of them seen just once. The material was PBMCs, mostly from graft donor cells, obtained 360 days after TCRalphabeta/CD19-depleted stem cell transplant. Receptors were obtained from a female patient aged 2-10 years who had a stem cell transplant for congenital amegakaryocytic thrombocytopenia, so the T cells may come from the graft donor.

The V gene is TRBV4-3, the J gene TRBJ1-2, with D perhaps matching TRBD1 (6 bases). Germline V gene data show CDR1 as LGHNA and CDR2 as YSLEER. The CDR3 totals 15 residues. V lost 4 bases, J lost 3 bases, and 15 bases lay in between. The CDR3 reads CASSLGQSKHYGYTF. CDR3 in DNA: TGCGCCAGCAGCCTAGGACAGTCGAAGCACTATGGCTACACCTTC.

This clonotype was seen repeatedly, ten times or more. The V gene is TRBV4-3, the J gene TRBJ2-3; 8 bases align to TRBD2. The CDR3 has 16 residues. V lost 4 bases, J lost 4 bases, and 10 bases stayed unmatched. Germline assignment: CDR1 LGHNA and CDR2 YSLEER. CDR3 sequence reads: CASSLQGAGDSDTQYF. The CDR3 DNA reads TGCGCCAGCAGCCTCCAAGGAGCGGGAGACTCAGATACGCAGTATTTT.

This clonotype has just a few counts. This rearrangement joins TRBV5-1 to TRBJ1-3; D not resolved. Germline CDR1 SGHRS, CDR2 YFSETQ. Trimming took 0 bases from V and 0 from J, leaving 10 bases between them. The CDR3 consists of 16 residues. Written as DNA, the CDR3 is TGCGCCAGCAGCTTGGAGGGAATATCCTCTGGAAACACCATATATTTT. Encoded protein: CASSLEGISSGNTIYF.

The chain has TRBV6-4 and TRBJ2-2; no definite D call. Germline assignment: CDR1 MRHNA and CDR2 SNTAGT. The V gene lost 8 bases and the J gene lost 4 bases, with 8 bases spanning the gap. CDR3 length equals 12 residues. The CDR3 coding sequence is TGTGCCAGCCGAAAGCGCACCGGGGAGCTGTTTTTT. Protein: CASRKRTGELFF.

This chain uses TRBV7-9 with TRBJ2-1; the match to TRBD2 covers 7 bases. The CDR3 is 17 residues long. The V and J ends lost 4 bases and 3 bases, in that order; junction bases with no gene match: 12. Germline V gene lookup returns CDR1 SEHNR and CDR2 FQNEAQ (reference sequence). The DNA of the CDR3 is TGTGCCAGCAGCTCGACCTCCGGGACTACACACTACAATGAGCAGTTCTTC. It codes for CASSSTSGTTHYNEQFF.

This clonotype was seen more than once but under ten times. V and J are TRBV11-2 and TRBJ2-1; TRBD2 agrees at 14 bases. V lost 8 bases to trimming and J lost 3 bases; unmatched junction nucleotides: 6. Germline-derived CDR1 and CDR2 are SGHAT and FQNNGV. The CDR3 is made up of 16 amino acids. CDR3 region: CASGPGTSGSYNEQFF. As DNA, the CDR3 is TGTGCCAGCGGACCCGGGACTAGCGGGAGCTACAATGAGCAGTTCTTC.

The V and J genes are TRBV19 and TRBJ2-7; a weak D match, TRBD1 (5 bases). This CDR3 is 14 amino acids long. Trimming stripped 3 bases from V and 2 bases from J, with 11 bases between. The germline V gene has CDR1 LNHDA and CDR2 SQIVND (reference sequence). The CDR3 loop is CASSISSTAYEQYF. The CDR3 DNA follows: TGTGCCAGTAGTATTTCCTCGACAGCCTACGAGCAGTACTTC.